The 15 T cell receptor beta chains below were found in one sample sequenced in a study of PD-1 blockade in classical Hodgkin lymphoma. Time point of the sample: cycle 4 day 1 (C4D1), after six to seven weeks of nivolumab. Patients all relapsed after autologous stem cell transplantation, and there was variation in brentuximab vedotin exposure. The assay was immunoSEQ multiplex PCR, and TCRdb's table has in-frame clones only and misses some. This sample has about 21,000 clones, with about three quarters found just once. Source: peripheral blood mononuclear cells (PBMCs), taken before the fourth cycle of nivolumab. These receptors originate from a human donor with classical Hodgkin lymphoma.

The chain uses TRBV6-6 and TRBJ1-3; D gene ambiguous. CDR3 length: 14 amino acids. Germline-derived CDR1 and CDR2 are MNHNY and SVGAGI (reference sequence). The germline V and J ends were trimmed by 4 bases and 0 bases, with 7 bases remaining between them. CDR3 nucleotide sequence: TGTGCCAGCAGTTGGGCAACCTCTGGAAACACCATATATTTT. Amino acid sequence: CASSWATSGNTIYF.

V and J are TRBV30 and TRBJ2-3, with D tentatively TRBD1 or TRBD2 (5 bases each). The germline CDR1 and CDR2 sequences are GTSNPN and SVGIG (reference sequence). Deletions cut 5 bases from V and 5 bases from J, with 14 bases between. The CDR3 is 13 amino acids. The CDR3 here is CAWGTGWGDTQYF. The DNA for the CDR3 is TGTGCCTGGGGGACCGGATGGGGAGATACGCAGTATTTT.

A few counts support this clone. This chain links TRBV29-1 with TRBJ2-5; either TRBD1 or TRBD2 may supply D (5 bases each). Germline-derived CDR1 and CDR2 are SQVTM and ANQGSEA. The CDR3 loop spans 11 amino acids. V lost 4 bases and J lost 5, with 8 bases in between. The DNA of the CDR3 is TGCAGCGTTGTAGAGGGGGAGACCCAGTACTTC. Amino acid sequence: CSVVEGETQYF.

The V and J genes are TRBV7-9 and TRBJ2-7, with 11 bases identical to TRBD2. CDR1 and CDR2 (germline): SEHNR, FQNEAQ (reference sequence). There are 14 residues in the CDR3. J lost 9 bases, V lost 3 bases, and 7 bases had no gene match. This CDR3 is CASSFETSGTGQYF. CDR3 DNA sequence: TGTGCCAGCAGCTTTGAGACTAGCGGGACCGGGCAGTACTTC.

CDR3 sequence reads: CAISFGQGNNGYTF. The CDR3 region has the DNA TGTGCCATCAGCTTTGGACAGGGGAACAATGGCTACACCTTC. The chain employs TRBV10-3 and TRBJ1-2; 9 nucleotides align to TRBD1. CDR1 and CDR2 (germline): ENHRY, SYGVKD. The CDR3 has 14 residues. J lost 6 bases, V lost 6 bases, and 8 bases had no gene match.

The chain recombines TRBV6-1 with TRBJ2-2; TRBD2 agrees at 11 bases. The CDR3 length is 18 residues. Germline CDR1 reads MNHNS; CDR2 reads SASEGT. V lost 3 bases and J lost 1; bases outside the gene matches: 7. CDR3 DNA: TGTGCCAGCAGTGATGAAAGTACTAGCGGGAGGAACACCGGGGAGCTGTTTTTT. Its translation: CASSDESTSGRNTGELFF.

The rearrangement uses TRBV5-1 and TRBJ2-7, with D perhaps matching TRBD2 (6 bases). Germline CDR1 reads SGHRS; CDR2 reads YFSETQ. V lost 3 bases, J lost 4 bases, and 17 bases lay in between. The length of the CDR3 is 15 residues. The CDR3 coding sequence is TGCGCCAGCAGCTCAGCCGGGACTGGGATGTACGAGCAGTACTTC. Its translation is CASSSAGTGMYEQYF.

The CDR3 loop is CASSPASSGNTIYF. The CDR3 region has the DNA TGTGCCAGTAGTCCCGCAAGCTCTGGAAACACCATATATTTT. This rearrangement joins TRBV19 to TRBJ1-3; the D is unclear. The germline V and J ends were trimmed by 5 bases and 0 bases, with 8 bases remaining between them. From germline, CDR1 is LNHDA and CDR2 SQIVND (reference sequence). The CDR3 covers 14 residues. Looking up the rest from reference TRBV19 and TRBJ1-3 gives the full variable domain: DGGITQSPKYLFRKEGQNVTLSCEQNLNHDAMYWYRQDPGQGLRLIYYSQIVNDFQKGDIAEGYSVSREKKESFPLTVTSAQKNPTAFYLCASSPASSGNTIYFGEGSWLTVV.

This clone was observed a handful of times. This chain links TRBV5-5 with TRBJ2-7; 10 positions agree with TRBD1. This CDR3 is 15 amino acids long. The V gene end was trimmed by 4 bases and the J gene end by 5 bases; junction bases not matched to a gene: 9. The germline V gene has CDR1 SGHKS and CDR2 YYEKEE (reference sequence). CDR3 coding DNA: TGTGCCAGCAGCGACCGGGACAGGGGTTTCCACGAGCAGTACTTC. Translating it yields CASSDRDRGFHEQYF.

The CDR3: CASSVKTASYNEQFF. The CDR3 nucleotides are TGCGCCAGCAGCGTGAAGACGGCCTCCTACAATGAGCAGTTCTTC. The chain links TRBV5-1 to TRBJ2-1; D is unclear. The CDR3 runs 15 residues. The germline V and J ends were trimmed by 4 bases and 0 bases, with 11 bases remaining between them. The germline gives CDR1 SGHRS, CDR2 YFSETQ.

This clone was recorded once. The chain employs TRBV12-5 and TRBJ1-4, with 9 bases that match TRBD1. Germline CDR1 is LGHNT and CDR2 is FRNRAP. Trimming at V came to 0 bases and at J to 8 bases, leaving 22 bases not matched to a gene. The length of the CDR3 is 21 residues. The CDR3 spells CASGLVQLNRVGQGPGEKLFF. In DNA, the CDR3 is TGTGCTAGTGGTTTGGTACAGTTAAATAGAGTGGGACAGGGCCCAGGGGAAAAACTGTTTTTT.

This clone was seen a few times. This rearrangement joins TRBV6-1 to TRBJ2-3, with 7 bases matching TRBD2. After removal of 0 bases from V and 5 bases from J, the junction contained 5 bases not matched to a gene. Germline V gene lookup returns CDR1 MNHNS and CDR2 SASEGT. This CDR3 has 15 residues. This CDR3 reads CASSEAGGRGDTQYF. For the CDR3, the DNA is TGTGCCAGCAGTGAAGCGGGAGGGCGTGGAGATACGCAGTATTTT.

V gene TRBV2 combines with J gene TRBJ2-2; D gene unclear. Germline lookup yields CDR1 SNHLY and CDR2 FYNNEI. This CDR3 region has 15 residues. The V and J ends lost 5 bases and 2 bases respectively, with 12 bases between them. CDR3 bases: TGTGCCAGCAGTCGAGCTGGGTTTAACACCGGGGAGCTGTTTTTT. It codes for CASSRAGFNTGELFF.

The V gene is TRBV13, the J gene TRBJ2-2, with 10 bases that match TRBD1. Unmatched junction bases numbered 7, after V lost 5 bases and J lost 4 bases. Germline V gene data show CDR1 as PRHDT and CDR2 as FYEKMQ (reference sequence). The CDR3 has 16 amino acids. CDR3 residues: CASSMGQGRVTGELFF. The CDR3 coding sequence is TGTGCCAGCAGCATGGGACAGGGGAGAGTCACCGGGGAGCTGTTTTTT.

The gene calls are TRBV19 and TRBJ2-2; D is undetermined. Per germline, CDR1 LNHDA and CDR2 SQIVND (reference sequence). The CDR3 runs to 15 residues. V lost 3 bases, J lost 3 bases, and 11 bases lay in between. The CDR3, as DNA: TGTGCCAGTAGTATCCCTCAACCCTACACCGGGGAGCTGTTTTTT. It codes for CASSIPQPYTGELFF.